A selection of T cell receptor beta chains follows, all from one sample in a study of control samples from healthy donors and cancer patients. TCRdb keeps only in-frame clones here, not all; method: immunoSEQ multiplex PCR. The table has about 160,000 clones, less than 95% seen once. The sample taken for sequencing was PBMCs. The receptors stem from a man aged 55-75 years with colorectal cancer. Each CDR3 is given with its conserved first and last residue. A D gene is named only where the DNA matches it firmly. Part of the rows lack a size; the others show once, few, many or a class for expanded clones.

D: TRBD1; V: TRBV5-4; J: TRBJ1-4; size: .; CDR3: CASSLAGAGGNREKLFF; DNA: TGTGCCAGCAGCTTGGCGGGGGCAGGGGGGAATCGGGAAAAACTGTTTTTT
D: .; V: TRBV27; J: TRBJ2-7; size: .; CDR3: CASSGGNQYEQYF; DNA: TGTGCCAGCAGTGGGGGTAACCAATACGAGCAGTACTTC
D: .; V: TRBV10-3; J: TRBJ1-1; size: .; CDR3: CAIRTGTHTEAFF; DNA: TGTGCCATCAGAACAGGGACGCACACTGAAGCTTTCTTT
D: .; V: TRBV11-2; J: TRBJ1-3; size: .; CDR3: CASSPSDSGNTIYF; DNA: TGTGCCAGCAGCCCCTCGGACAGCGGAAACACCATATATTTT
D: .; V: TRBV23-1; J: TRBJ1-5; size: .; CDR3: CACYRARNQPQHF; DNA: TGCGCCTGCTATCGGGCCCGCAATCAGCCCCAGCATTTT
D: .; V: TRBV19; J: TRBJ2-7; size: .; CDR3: CASSIATGNYEQYF; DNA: TGTGCCAGTAGTATAGCTACAGGGAACTACGAGCAGTACTTC
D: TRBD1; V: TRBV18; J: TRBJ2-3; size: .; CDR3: CASSSDRDTDTQYF; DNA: TGTGCCAGCTCATCGGACAGGGACACAGATACGCAGTATTTT
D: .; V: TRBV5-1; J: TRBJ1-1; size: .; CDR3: CASSSTGGNTEAFF; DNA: TGCGCCAGCAGCTCGACTGGGGGGAACACTGAAGCTTTCTTT
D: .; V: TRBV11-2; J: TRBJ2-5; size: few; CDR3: CASSLVSSSQETQYF; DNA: TGTGCCAGCAGCTTAGTCTCCTCTTCTCAAGAGACCCAGTACTTC
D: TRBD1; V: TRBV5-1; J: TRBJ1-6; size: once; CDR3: CASSQDRANSPLHF; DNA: TGCGCCAGCAGCCAGGACAGGGCTAATTCACCCCTCCACTTT
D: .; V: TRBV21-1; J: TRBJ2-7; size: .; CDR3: CASSKDSGGYEQYF; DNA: TGTGCCAGCAGCAAAGACTCAGGGGGCTACGAGCAGTACTTC
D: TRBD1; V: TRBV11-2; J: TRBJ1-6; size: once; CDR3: CASSSQGQRKFSPLHF; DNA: TGTGCCAGCAGCTCACAGGGGCAACGGAAATTTTCACCCCTCCACTTT
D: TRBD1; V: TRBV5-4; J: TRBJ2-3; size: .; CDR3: CASSFPGTGPDTQYF; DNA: TGTGCCAGCAGCTTTCCTGGGACAGGGCCAGATACGCAGTATTTT
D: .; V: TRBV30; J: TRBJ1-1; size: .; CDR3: CASRRAGTEAFF; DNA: TGTGCCTCCCGAAGGGCGGGCACTGAAGCTTTCTTT
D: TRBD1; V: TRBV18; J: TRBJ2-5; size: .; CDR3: CASSPPEAGGAQTQYF; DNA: TGTGCCAGCTCACCACCGGAAGCAGGGGGCGCCCAGACCCAGTACTTC
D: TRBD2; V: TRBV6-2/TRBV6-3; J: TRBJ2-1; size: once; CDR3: CASSPLAGAAVVRSSYNEQFF; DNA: TGTGCCAGCAGCCCTCTAGCGGGGGCGGCCGTAGTCCGGAGCTCCTACAATGAGCAGTTCTTC
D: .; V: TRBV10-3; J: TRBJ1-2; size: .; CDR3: CAIRKTETNYGYTF; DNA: TGTGCCATCCGAAAGACAGAGACCAACTATGGCTACACCTTC
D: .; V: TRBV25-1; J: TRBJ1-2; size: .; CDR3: CASSEYPGTPNYGYTF; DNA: TGTGCCAGCAGTGAATACCCCGGGACTCCGAACTATGGCTACACCTTC
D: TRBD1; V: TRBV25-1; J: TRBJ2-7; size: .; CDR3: CASNRGFNEQYF; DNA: TGTGCCAGCAACAGGGGATTCAACGAGCAGTACTTC
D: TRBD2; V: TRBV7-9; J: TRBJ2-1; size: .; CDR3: CASSLSGAGAYNEQFF; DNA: TGTGCCAGCAGCTTAAGCGGGGCGGGGGCCTACAATGAGCAGTTCTTC
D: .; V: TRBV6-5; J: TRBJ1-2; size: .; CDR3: CASSPTGSYGYTF; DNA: TGTGCCAGCAGTCCTACAGGGTCTTATGGCTACACCTTC
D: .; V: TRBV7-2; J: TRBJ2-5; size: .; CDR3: CASSFWGRETQYF; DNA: TGTGCCAGCAGCTTCTGGGGCCGGGAGACCCAGTACTTC
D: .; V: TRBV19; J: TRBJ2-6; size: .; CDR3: CASSSGANVLTF; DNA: TGTGCCAGTAGTAGTGGGGCCAACGTCCTGACTTTC
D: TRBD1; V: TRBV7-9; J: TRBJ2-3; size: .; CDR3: CASSEGQVGTDTQYF; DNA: TGTGCCAGCAGCGAGGGACAGGTGGGCACAGATACGCAGTATTTT
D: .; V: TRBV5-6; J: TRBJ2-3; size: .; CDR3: CASSSFFAGSTDTQYF; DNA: TGTGCCAGCAGCTCATTCTTCGCGGGGAGTACAGATACGCAGTATTTT
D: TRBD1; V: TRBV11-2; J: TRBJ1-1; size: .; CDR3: CASQNRGSTEAFF; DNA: TGTGCCAGCCAAAACAGGGGTTCCACTGAAGCTTTCTTT
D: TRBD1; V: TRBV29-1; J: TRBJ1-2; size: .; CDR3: CSAGQGPGYGYTF; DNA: TGCAGCGCAGGACAGGGGCCGGGCTATGGCTACACCTTC
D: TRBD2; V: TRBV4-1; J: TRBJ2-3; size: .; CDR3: CASSQGERGETDTQYF; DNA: TGCGCCAGCAGCCAAGGAGAGCGGGGGGAAACAGATACGCAGTATTTT
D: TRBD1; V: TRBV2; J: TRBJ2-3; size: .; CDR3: CASAPGGTQYF; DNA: TGTGCCAGCGCCCCAGGGGGTACGCAGTATTTT
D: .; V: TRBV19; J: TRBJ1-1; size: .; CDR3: CVSSMGLTEAFF; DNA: TGTGTCAGTAGTATGGGCCTCACTGAAGCTTTCTTT
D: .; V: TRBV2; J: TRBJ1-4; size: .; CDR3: CASSLGEGRSNEKLFF; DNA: TGTGCCAGCAGCCTCGGGGAGGGCCGCTCTAATGAAAAACTGTTTTTT
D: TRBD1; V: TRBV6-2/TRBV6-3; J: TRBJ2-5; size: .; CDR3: CASSPGTGVGETQYF; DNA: TGTGCCAGCAGCCCTGGGACAGGGGTTGGGGAGACCCAGTACTTC
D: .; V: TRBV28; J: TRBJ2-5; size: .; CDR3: CASSSPRGGWETQYF; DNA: TGTGCCAGCAGTTCCCCCCGTGGAGGGTGGGAGACCCAGTACTTC
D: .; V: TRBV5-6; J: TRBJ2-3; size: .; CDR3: CASSPTVSTDTQYF; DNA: TGTGCCAGCAGCCCGACAGTAAGCACAGATACGCAGTATTTT
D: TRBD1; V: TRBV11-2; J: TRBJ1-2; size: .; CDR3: CASSLSTGVQGSYGYTF; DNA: TGTGCCAGCAGCCTTTCGACAGGGGTTCAGGGGTCCTATGGCTACACCTTC
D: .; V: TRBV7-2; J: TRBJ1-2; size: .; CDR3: CASSLEDLLPHYGYTF; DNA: TGTGCCAGCAGCTTAGAGGACCTTCTCCCCCACTATGGCTACACCTTC
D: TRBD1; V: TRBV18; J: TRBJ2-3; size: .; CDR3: CASSPGQVTDTQYF; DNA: TGTGCCAGCTCACCGGGACAGGTCACAGATACGCAGTATTTT
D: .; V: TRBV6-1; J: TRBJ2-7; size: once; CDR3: CASSEMGGAWVQYF; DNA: TGTGCCAGCAGTGAAATGGGGGGCGCGTGGGTGCAGTACTTC
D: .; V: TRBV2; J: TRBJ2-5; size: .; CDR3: CASSALLPETQYF; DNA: TGTGCCAGCAGTGCATTACTTCCAGAGACCCAGTACTTC
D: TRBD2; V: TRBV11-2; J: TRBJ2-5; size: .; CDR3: CASSPRGLAGVETQYF; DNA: TGTGCCAGCAGCCCCCGGGGACTAGCGGGGGTAGAGACCCAGTACTTC
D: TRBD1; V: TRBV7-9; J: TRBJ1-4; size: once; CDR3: CASGRTGSNEKLFF; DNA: TGTGCCAGCGGAAGGACAGGCTCAAATGAAAAACTGTTTTTT
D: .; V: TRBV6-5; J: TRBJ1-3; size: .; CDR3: CASSRGQGGNTIYF; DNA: TGTGCCAGCAGCCGCGGACAAGGAGGAAACACCATATATTTT
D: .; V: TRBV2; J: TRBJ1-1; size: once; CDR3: CASRRWDRNTEAFF; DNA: TGTGCCAGCAGACGTTGGGACCGCAACACTGAAGCTTTCTTT
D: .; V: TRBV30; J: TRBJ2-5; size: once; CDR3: CASAEVEGETQYF; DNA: TGTGCCTCCGCAGAGGTTGAGGGAGAGACCCAGTACTTC
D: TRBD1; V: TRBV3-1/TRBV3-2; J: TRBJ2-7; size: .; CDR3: CASSQSRTGGAEQYF; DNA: TGTGCCAGCAGCCAATCCCGGACAGGGGGCGCCGAGCAGTACTTC
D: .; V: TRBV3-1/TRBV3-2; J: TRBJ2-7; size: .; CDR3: CASSQGRGFEQYF; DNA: TGTGCCAGCAGCCAAGGTAGGGGGTTCGAGCAGTACTTC
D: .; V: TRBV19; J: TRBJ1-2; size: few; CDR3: CATSQAFVANYGYTF; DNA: TGTGCCACGTCGCAGGCATTTGTAGCTAACTATGGCTACACCTTC
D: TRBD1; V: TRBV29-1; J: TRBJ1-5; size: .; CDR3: CSVKGAGNQPQHF; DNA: TGCAGCGTAAAGGGGGCAGGCAATCAGCCCCAGCATTTT
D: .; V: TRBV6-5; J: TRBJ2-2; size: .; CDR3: CASIRGDTGELFF; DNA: TGTGCCAGCATCCGGGGTGACACCGGGGAGCTGTTTTTT
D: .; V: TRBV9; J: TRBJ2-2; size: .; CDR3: CASSVTTSNTGELFF; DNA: TGTGCCAGCAGCGTAACGACATCGAACACCGGGGAGCTGTTTTTT
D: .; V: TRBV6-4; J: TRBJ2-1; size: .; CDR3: CASSDLRGNEQFF; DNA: TGTGCCAGCAGTGACTTGAGGGGGAATGAGCAGTTCTTC
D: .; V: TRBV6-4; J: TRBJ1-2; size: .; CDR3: CASSDNKGDGYTF; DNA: TGTGCCAGCAGTGATAACAAGGGAGATGGCTACACCTTC
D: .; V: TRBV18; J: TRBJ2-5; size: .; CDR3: CASSPAGRGTQYF; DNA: TGTGCCAGCTCACCAGCGGGCCGGGGGACCCAGTACTTC